The present T cell receptor beta chain was sequenced within a study of CXCR3-negative and CXCR3-positive naive CD8 T cells. To note about this clonotype: Its target is not known.

With 290,000 or so cells each, the CD8+ T cell subsets were individually sorted in triplicate. Naive CD8+ T cells carried a CD45RO-CCR7+CD27+CD95- phenotype. Study-wide findings and caveats: Naive CXCR3-negative and CXCR3-positive cells had similar TRBV-TRBJ usage; memory differed.

CDR1 is LGHNA and CDR2 is YNFKEQ in the germline V gene. There are 16 residues in the CDR3. It was by 5' RACE with UMI labels that the TRB cDNA libraries were prepared. TCRdb reprocessed the 5' RACE reads and keeps a single row for each CDR3 protein, giving no DNA. This sample's table reports 90,000 to 100,000 distinct CDR3 sequences. Material: naive CXCR3- CD8+ T cells from blood. Subset described: CD45RO-CCR7+CD27+CD95- naive CD8+ T cells lacking CXCR3 (TNR3-). The genes are TRBV4-2 and TRBJ2-5; TCRdb picks TRBD2, but there is no DNA to check that call. This clonotype originated in a human donor in good health. Some clones in this sample may be carry-over from other donors' samples. The CDR3 loop is CASSQGLQGLGETQYF.